This entry lists 18 T cell receptor beta chains sequenced from one sample in a study of CD8+ T cells in alopecia areata. Treatment indicated: oral pan-JAK inhibitor, 5-10 mg twice daily. cDNA serving as the sequencing template came from extracted, reverse transcribed RNA. Here immunoSEQ multiplex PCR was the method, and the copy in TCRdb shows in-frame clones only, minus some. The profile shows 70,000 or so clones, approximately 28% of them singletons. The sample consisted of CD8+ T cells sorted from blood, taken at week 4, from a patient treated with tofacitinib. Source of these receptors: a human donor with alopecia areata.

The rearrangement uses TRBV30 and TRBJ1-2; D gene unclear. Trimming shortened V by 2 bases and J by 3 bases, and 16 bases separated the two germline ends. CDR3 length: 15 amino acids. CDR1 is GTSNPN and CDR2 is SVGIG in the germline V gene (reference sequence). The CDR3 loop reads CAWSPVSPMDYGYTF. Here the CDR3 DNA reads TGTGCCTGGAGTCCAGTCAGCCCCATGGACTATGGCTACACCTTC.

This clone has a handful of counts. The chain joins TRBV2 to TRBJ2-7, with D unclear. The CDR3 consists of 13 residues. V lost 4 bases, J lost 4 bases, and 11 bases lay in between. Germline-derived CDR1 and CDR2 are SNHLY and FYNNEI. Here the CDR3 reads CASSVAGRYEQYF. CDR3 sequence (DNA): TGTGCCAGCAGTGTAGCTGGGCGATACGAGCAGTACTTC.

In its sample, this clone was seen a few times. The rearrangement links TRBV11-3 to TRBJ2-1, with TRBD2 as a possible D gene (5 bases). The CDR3 has 16 amino acids. Germline CDR1 reads SGHNT; CDR2 reads YENEEA. The germline V and J ends were trimmed by 4 bases and 0 bases, with 13 bases remaining between them. Here the CDR3 DNA reads TGTGCCAGCAGCTCCTTAGCGCGAAGCTCCTACAATGAGCAGTTCTTC. It specifies CASSSLARSSYNEQFF.

This clone has ten or more counts. Other DNA sequences within the sample encode an identical CDR3. This rearrangement joins TRBV28 to TRBJ1-1, with D unclear. This CDR3 has 12 residues. Germline V CDR1 and CDR2: MDHEN, SYDVKM. Trimming stripped 2 bases from V and 2 bases from J, with 3 bases between. The CDR3 protein is CASSLGNTEAFF. The CDR3 nucleotides read TGTGCCAGCAGTTTAGGAAACACTGAAGCTTTCTTT.

This sequence joins TRBV29-1 and TRBJ2-7; D may be TRBD1 (5 bases). CDR3 length: 13 amino acids. Per germline, CDR1 SQVTM and CDR2 ANQGSEA. Trimming took 5 bases from V and 0 from J, leaving 11 bases between them. CDR3: CSVSEGDSYEQYF. The CDR3 DNA reads as TGCAGCGTTTCCGAAGGGGACTCCTACGAGCAGTACTTC.

This chain uses TRBV13 with TRBJ2-7; no firm D call. V was clipped by 5 bases and J by 0 bases, with 2 bases between them. Looked up from germline, CDR1 is PRHDT and CDR2 is FYEKMQ (reference sequence). The CDR3 runs 11 residues. CDR3 in amino acids: CASSLSYEQYF. DNA of the CDR3: TGTGCCAGCAGCCTCTCCTACGAGCAGTACTTC.

V gene TRBV4-3 combines with J gene TRBJ1-2, with unresolved D. Trimming stripped 1 base from V and 2 bases from J, with 14 bases between. The CDR3 is 16 amino acids. CDR1 and CDR2 from the germline V gene are LGHNA and YSLEER. The CDR3 region has the DNA TGCGCCAGCAGCCAAGCACCGGGATACCAGAACTATGGCTACACCTTC. It specifies CASSQAPGYQNYGYTF.

This clone was detected a few times. The gene calls are TRBV29-1 and TRBJ2-1; possibly TRBD2 for D (5 bases). The CDR3 runs to 13 residues. V lost 3 bases to trimming and J lost 5 bases, with 11 bases between them. Germline CDR1 and CDR2: SQVTM and ANQGSEA. CDR3 sequence: CSVDDGVHNEQFF. CDR3 in DNA: TGCAGCGTTGACGACGGGGTCCACAATGAGCAGTTCTTC.

V is TRBV6-5 and J is TRBJ2-5, with no clear D. The CDR3 runs to 11 residues. The V and J ends lost 8 bases and 7 bases respectively, with 11 bases between them. From germline, CDR1 is MNHEY and CDR2 SVGAGI. In nucleotides, the CDR3 is TGTGCCAGCTTGGACCCGCCGACCCAGTACTTC. Its protein product is CASLDPPTQYF.

The V and J genes are TRBV27 and TRBJ2-7, with 7 bases aligning to TRBD1. The V gene end was trimmed by 2 bases and the J gene end by 1 base; junction bases not matched to a gene: 2. The CDR3 loop spans 14 amino acids. Germline assignment: CDR1 MNHEY and CDR2 SMNVEV (reference sequence). The CDR3 reads CASSLVQGSYEQYF. The CDR3 DNA reads TGTGCCAGCAGTTTAGTACAGGGGTCCTACGAGCAGTACTTC.

In its sample, this clone was seen a few times. V usage is TRBV29-1 and J usage is TRBJ2-2; a weak D match, TRBD2 (6 bases). The germline gives CDR1 SQVTM, CDR2 ANQGSEA. CDR3 length equals 11 residues. V lost 6 bases and J 6 bases, leaving 8 bases between the germline ends. CDR3 residues: CSVIAAGELFF. DNA of the CDR3: TGCAGCGTAATAGCGGCCGGGGAGCTGTTTTTT.

This clone has just a few counts. The V gene is TRBV6-5, the J gene TRBJ1-5; TRBD1 agrees at 7 bases. Per the germline V gene, CDR1 is MNHEY and CDR2 is SVGAGI. This CDR3 is 13 amino acids long. V lost 6 bases and J lost 6; bases outside the gene matches: 5. The CDR3, as DNA: TGTGCCAGCAGCCAAGGGGGCAGTCAGCCCCAGCATTTT. It yields the protein CASSQGGSQPQHF.

In this sample, this clone turned up a few times. The chain uses TRBV29-1 and TRBJ1-2, with TRBD1 identical over 8 bases. Germline V lookup: CDR1 SQVTM, CDR2 ANQGSEA. This CDR3 has 11 amino acids. CDR3 residues: CTATGDYGYTF. CDR3 nucleotide sequence: TGCACAGCGACAGGGGACTATGGCTACACCTTC.

The chain is built from TRBV5-1 and TRBJ2-5, with D possibly TRBD2 on 5 matching bases. V shed 1 base and J shed 5 bases, with 6 bases lying between them. CDR3 length: 12 amino acids. In germline, CDR1 is SGHRS, CDR2 YFSETQ. CDR3 amino acids: CASSLPSETQYF. DNA for the CDR3: TGCGCCAGCAGCTTGCCTAGCGAGACCCAGTACTTC. The full variable domain, in which reference TRBV5-1 and TRBJ2-5 provide the parts outside the CDR3, is KAGVTQTPRYLIKTRGQQVTLSCSPISGHRSVSWYQQTPGQGLQFLFEYFSETQRNKGNFPGRFSGRQFSNSRSEMNVSTLELGDSALYLCASSLPSETQYFGPGTRLLVL.

This clone has just a few counts. V and J are TRBV29-1 and TRBJ2-5, with a weak D call TRBD1 (6 bases). This CDR3 spans 13 amino acids. V lost 2 bases and J 1 base, leaving 8 bases between the germline ends. Germline V gene data show CDR1 as SQVTM and CDR2 as ANQGSEA. The CDR3 protein is CSVETGSQETQYF. The CDR3 region has the DNA TGCAGCGTTGAAACAGGGTCCCAAGAGACCCAGTACTTC.

The rearrangement uses TRBV29-1 and TRBJ2-5, with 7 bases that match TRBD2. Trimming took 5 bases from V and 5 from J; bases not matched to a gene: 8. This CDR3 contains 13 residues. Germline lookup yields CDR1 SQVTM and CDR2 ANQGSEA. The CDR3 DNA reads TGCAGCGTTCACCCTACTAGCGCGGAGACCCAGTACTTC. It encodes CSVHPTSAETQYF.

This clone was seen a handful of times. The V and J genes are TRBV29-1 and TRBJ1-2; D not resolved. Trimming removed 6 bases from V and 3 bases from J, with 14 bases in between. The CDR3 totals 13 residues. Germline V gene data show CDR1 as SQVTM and CDR2 as ANQGSEA. The CDR3 DNA follows: TGCAGCGTCCCAGCCGTCCGAGACTATGGCTACACCTTC. Protein: CSVPAVRDYGYTF.

V is TRBV29-1 and J is TRBJ2-1, with 9 bases identical to TRBD2. V shed 6 bases, J shed 1 base, and the junction held 7 bases outside the gene matches. The CDR3 extends over 15 amino acids. Germline lookup yields CDR1 SQVTM and CDR2 ANQGSEA. In DNA form, the CDR3 reads TGCAGCGTCCCTCTAGCGGGGAGATCCTACAATGAGCAGTTCTTC. It yields the protein CSVPLAGRSYNEQFF.